This T cell receptor (beta chain) comes out of a study of beta chain features in type 1 diabetes. Study at large: Researchers looked at fewer than 110 million sorted cells across all samples. Study-level results: The naive, central memory and Treg TCRB repertoires showed an apparent similarity that was greater among patients than among healthy donors. Type 1 diabetes patients had fewer VDJ junction insertions and more deletions.

Every isolated RNA sample was fully reverse transcribed, so sequencing captured expressed TCRB transcripts. A few million reads were obtained on average from naive, central memory and regulatory T cell samples. TCRdb keeps only in-frame clones here, not all; method: immunoSEQ multiplex PCR. The table records fewer than 650,000 clones, roughly a sixth of them present only once. CDR3 length: 15 amino acids. The V gene's germline CDR1 is SGHVS and CDR2 FNYEAQ. The V gene lost 4 bases and the J gene lost 7 bases, with 17 bases spanning the gap. To note about this clone: Its specificity is unknown.

The specimen was naive CD4+ T cells from blood. The gene calls are TRBV7-6 and TRBJ2-4, with D possibly TRBD1 on 6 matching bases. This receptor was taken from a man younger than 30 in good health. CDR3 coding DNA: TGTGCCAGCAGCTCGCCTACAGGGATTGATAACATTCAGTACTTC. Its protein is CASSSPTGIDNIQYF.